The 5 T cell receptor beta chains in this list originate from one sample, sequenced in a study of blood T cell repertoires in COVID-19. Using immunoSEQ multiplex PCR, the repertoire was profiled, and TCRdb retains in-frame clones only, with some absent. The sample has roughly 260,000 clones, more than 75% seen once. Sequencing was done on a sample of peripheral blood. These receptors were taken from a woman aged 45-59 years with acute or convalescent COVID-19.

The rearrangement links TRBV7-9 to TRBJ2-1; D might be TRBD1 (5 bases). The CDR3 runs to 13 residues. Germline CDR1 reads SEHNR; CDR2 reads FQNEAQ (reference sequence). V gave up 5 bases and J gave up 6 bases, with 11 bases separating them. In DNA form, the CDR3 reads TGTGCCAGCAGCAGGACAAGTATCAATGAGCAGTTCTTC. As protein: CASSRTSINEQFF.

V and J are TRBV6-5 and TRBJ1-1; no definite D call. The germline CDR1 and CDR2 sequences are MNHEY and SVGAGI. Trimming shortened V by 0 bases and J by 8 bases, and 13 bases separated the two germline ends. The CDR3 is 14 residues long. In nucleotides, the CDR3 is TGTGCCAGCAGTTACTCGCTGACGGGTAGGGAAGCTTTCTTT. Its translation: CASSYSLTGREAFF.

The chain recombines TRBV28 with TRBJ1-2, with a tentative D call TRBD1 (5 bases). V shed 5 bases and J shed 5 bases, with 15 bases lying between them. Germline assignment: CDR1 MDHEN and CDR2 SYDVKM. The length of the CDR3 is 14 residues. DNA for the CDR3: TGTGCCAGCAGTCCCGACAGTGTACCATATGGCTACACCTTC. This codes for CASSPDSVPYGYTF.

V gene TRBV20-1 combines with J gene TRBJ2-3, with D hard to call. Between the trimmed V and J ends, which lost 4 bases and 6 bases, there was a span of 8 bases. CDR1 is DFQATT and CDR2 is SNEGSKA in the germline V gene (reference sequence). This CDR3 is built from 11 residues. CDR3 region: CSAKRGDTQYF. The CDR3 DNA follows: TGCAGTGCTAAACGCGGTGATACGCAGTATTTT.

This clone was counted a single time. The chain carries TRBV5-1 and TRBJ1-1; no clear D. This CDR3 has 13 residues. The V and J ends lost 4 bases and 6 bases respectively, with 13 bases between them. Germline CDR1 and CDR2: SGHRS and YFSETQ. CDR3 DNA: TGCGCCAGCAGCCCTAACGTCGGGGCTGAAGCTTTCTTT. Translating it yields CASSPNVGAEAFF.